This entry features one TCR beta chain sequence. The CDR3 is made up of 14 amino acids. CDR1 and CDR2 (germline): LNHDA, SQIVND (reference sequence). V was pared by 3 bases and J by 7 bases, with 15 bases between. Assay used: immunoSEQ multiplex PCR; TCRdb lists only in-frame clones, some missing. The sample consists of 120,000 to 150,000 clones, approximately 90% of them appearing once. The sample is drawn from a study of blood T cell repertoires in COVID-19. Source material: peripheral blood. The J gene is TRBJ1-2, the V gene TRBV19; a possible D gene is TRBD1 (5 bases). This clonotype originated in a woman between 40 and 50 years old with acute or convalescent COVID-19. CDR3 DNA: TGTGCCAGTAGTATCGTTTCAGGGCCGGGTGGCTACACCTTC. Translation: CASSIVSGPGGYTF.